This TCR beta chain was captured in a study of regulatory T cells in long-lasting Graves disease. This clonotype was detected many times. What it binds is unknown. Arm-PCR with iRepertoire HTBI primers amplified the CDR3 regions for these TCR beta libraries. A single record per CDR3 protein comes from TCRdb applying MiXCR to the multiplex PCR reads. In the table there are about 290,000 distinct CDR3 sequences, around 21% of which are singletons. Time point denoted: persistent/refractory GD, antithyroid drugs over 5 years with positive TRAb. The authors made the TCR library using RNA they extracted from PBMCs. Into tubes containing EDTA, approximately 9.4 milliliters of peripheral blood were drawn. The germline gives CDR1 MDHEN, CDR2 SYDVKM. Trimming took off 6 bases at V and 3 bases at J, with 15 bases between the two ends. This CDR3 region has 14 residues. Broader study findings: Persistent Graves' patients showed a TCR diversity that was lower than that of newly diagnosed ones.

V is TRBV28 and J is TRBJ2-7; D is unclear. This sequence was found in a female donor with Graves disease. The sequences come from peripheral blood mononuclear cells (PBMCs), collected when the disease was refractory, from a patient treated with antithyroid drugs. In nucleotides, the CDR3 is TGTGCCAGCAGGCGACGGCTAGGGAACTACGAGCAGTACTTC. It translates to CASRRRLGNYEQYF.